Each of the 20 T cell receptor beta chains below was sequenced from the same sample in a study of cytomegalovirus exposure and HLA in healthy donors. PCR used 60 Vbeta primers and 13 Jbeta primers. Only in-frame clones appear in the TCRdb table, and some are missing; sequencing was by immunoSEQ multiplex PCR. The sample has fewer than 150,000 clones, 60% to 75% seen once. Sample: PBMCs. The receptors here all came from a human donor in good health.

V and J are TRBV5-6 and TRBJ1-1, with no clear D. Trimming shortened V by 1 base and J by 1 base, and 5 bases separated the two germline ends. Germline-derived CDR1 and CDR2 are SGHDT and YYEEEE. This CDR3 is 13 amino acids long. DNA for the CDR3: TGTGCCAGCAGCTTGACTAGGAACACTGAAGCTTTCTTT. It is translated as CASSLTRNTEAFF. The full variable domain, rest sourced from reference TRBV5-6 and TRBJ1-1, is DAGVTQSPTHLIKTRGQQVTLRCSPKSGHDTVSWYQQALGQGPQFIFQYYEEEERQRGNFPDRFSGHQFPNYSSELNVNALLLGDSALYLCASSLTRNTEAFFGQGTRLTVV.

This clone was counted between two and nine times. Other DNA sequences in the sample encode the same CDR3. V and J are TRBV6-5 and TRBJ2-5, with D perhaps TRBD2 (7 bases). The CDR3 is 14 residues long. The germline CDR1 and CDR2 sequences are MNHEY and SVGAGI. V dropped 2 bases and J dropped 10 bases, with 17 bases sitting between them. The CDR3 region has the DNA TGTGCCAGCAGTTACCCGGGGGGCTCTGAAGGCCAGTACTTC. It yields the protein CASSYPGGSEGQYF.

The chain is built from TRBV6-1 and TRBJ1-2; 7 bases line up with TRBD1. V lost 2 bases, J lost 4 bases, and 7 bases stayed unmatched. Germline CDR1 is MNHNS and CDR2 is SASEGT. CDR3 length: 15 amino acids. The CDR3 spells CASSESGQASYGYTF. Here the CDR3 DNA reads TGTGCCAGCAGTGAAAGTGGACAGGCCTCCTATGGCTACACCTTC.

This clone was counted between two and nine times. This sequence joins TRBV6-5 and TRBJ1-5; no definite D call. Germline values: CDR1 MNHEY, CDR2 SVGAGI. Trimming took off 5 bases at V and 7 bases at J, with 18 bases between the two ends. This CDR3 contains 15 residues. In nucleotides, the CDR3 is TGTGCCAGCAGTCCCGGGATCGGCCCGGGGCAGCCCCAGCATTTT. Its translation: CASSPGIGPGQPQHF.

As to this clone: The sample has other DNA sequences that encode this CDR3 too. The chain is built from TRBV5-1 and TRBJ1-2, with 7 bases identical to TRBD1. This CDR3 spans 15 amino acids. Germline assignment: CDR1 SGHRS and CDR2 YFSETQ. Losses at the gene ends were 4 bases for V and 7 bases for J; bases not matched to a gene: 13. The CDR3 nucleotides read TGCGCCAGCAGCCTGGAAGGGCAGGGGGTAGGTGGCTACACCTTC. Translated: CASSLEGQGVGGYTF.

The rearrangement joins TRBV15 to TRBJ1-1; tentative D call: TRBD1 (5 bases). CDR3 length: 15 amino acids. With 0 bases removed from V and 0 bases from J, the gap between germline ends came to 8 bases. CDR1 is LNHNV, CDR2 YYDKDF, per germline (reference sequence). The CDR3 coding sequence is TGTGCCACCAGCAGAGAGGGGGGAATGAACACTGAAGCTTTCTTT. This sequence encodes CATSREGGMNTEAFF.

The V call is TRBV5-1, the J call TRBJ2-1, with 12 bases identical to TRBD2. After removal of 0 bases from V and 8 bases from J, the junction contained 9 bases not matched to a gene. The CDR3 runs 17 residues. The germline CDR1 and CDR2 sequences are SGHRS and YFSETQ. The CDR3 loop is CASSLAGTTSGSDEQFF. In nucleotides, the CDR3 is TGCGCCAGCAGCTTGGCCGGTACGACTAGCGGGAGTGATGAGCAGTTCTTC.

The V gene is TRBV18, the J gene TRBJ2-3; no clear D gene. CDR1 is KGHSH, CDR2 LQKENI, per germline. This CDR3 has 16 residues. V was trimmed by 3 bases and J by 3 bases, leaving 16 bases between them. This CDR3 reads CASSPRHLRMTDTQYF. CDR3 DNA sequence: TGTGCCAGCTCACCCCGGCACTTGCGGATGACAGATACGCAGTATTTT.

The rearrangement uses TRBV7-3 and TRBJ2-3; 9 bases match TRBD2. The V gene's germline CDR1 is SGHTA and CDR2 FQGTGA. The CDR3 loop spans 16 amino acids. The junction had 8 bases not matched to a gene; V was cut back by 5 bases and J by 2 bases. The CDR3 sequence is CASSPGLADYTDTQYF. CDR3 in DNA: TGTGCCAGCAGCCCGGGACTAGCAGATTACACAGATACGCAGTATTTT.

The CDR3 region has the DNA TGTGCCAGCAGGGGGGCCCCCCGCCCTGAAGCTTTCTTT. Its translation: CASRGAPRPEAFF. The chain carries TRBV28 and TRBJ1-1, with D possibly matching TRBD1 (6 bases). Germline loops: CDR1 MDHEN, CDR2 SYDVKM. CDR3 length: 13 residues. V lost 6 bases and J lost 6, with 14 bases in between.

This clone was observed a single time. The V and J genes are TRBV7-9 and TRBJ2-6, with TRBD1 identical over 8 bases. CDR3 length: 19 amino acids. After removal of 5 bases from V and 0 bases from J, the junction contained 12 bases not matched to a gene. CDR1 SEHNR and CDR2 FQNEAQ come from the germline V gene (reference sequence). CDR3 loop: CASSPARGQKISGANVLTF. The CDR3 nucleotides are TGTGCCAGCAGCCCCGCCAGGGGGCAGAAAATCTCTGGGGCCAACGTCCTGACTTTC.

This chain uses TRBV5-1 with TRBJ2-1, with 14 bases identical to TRBD2. This CDR3 has 15 residues. Germline lookup yields CDR1 SGHRS and CDR2 YFSETQ. Trimming took 4 bases from V and 9 from J; bases not matched to a gene: 6. This CDR3 is CASSPGLAGVVEQFF. CDR3 DNA sequence: TGCGCCAGCAGCCCGGGACTAGCGGGAGTGGTTGAGCAGTTCTTC. Combining the CDR3 with reference TRBV5-1 and TRBJ2-1 gives the whole variable domain KAGVTQTPRYLIKTRGQQVTLSCSPISGHRSVSWYQQTPGQGLQFLFEYFSETQRNKGNFPGRFSGRQFSNSRSEMNVSTLELGDSALYLCASSPGLAGVVEQFFGPGTRLTVL.

This rearrangement joins TRBV6-5 to TRBJ2-2; tentative D call: TRBD1 (6 bases). CDR1 and CDR2 (germline): MNHEY, SVGAGI. This CDR3 spans 14 amino acids. Trimming took 6 bases from V and 4 from J, leaving 12 bases between them. The CDR3 sequence is CASREDSLTGELFF. The CDR3 DNA follows: TGTGCCAGCAGAGAGGACAGTCTCACCGGGGAGCTGTTTTTT.

DNA of the CDR3: TGCGCCAGCAGTCGGGACAGTTATACGAACACTGAAGCTTTCTTT. It is translated as CASSRDSYTNTEAFF. The chain couples TRBV5-1 to TRBJ1-1; the match to TRBD1 covers 7 bases. V shed 5 bases, J shed 1 base, and the junction held 8 bases outside the gene matches. There are 15 residues in the CDR3. The germline gives CDR1 SGHRS, CDR2 YFSETQ.

The chain combines TRBV4-3 with TRBJ1-2; the match to TRBD1 covers 9 bases. V shed 3 bases and J 4 bases; nucleotides not matched to a gene: 3. This CDR3 is 14 amino acids long. Germline V gene data show CDR1 as LGHNA and CDR2 as YSLEER. CDR3 in amino acids: CASSQETGGYGYTF. The CDR3 bases are TGCGCCAGCAGCCAGGAGACAGGGGGCTATGGCTACACCTTC.

This clone was detected only a few times. The J gene is TRBJ1-5, the V gene TRBV19, with TRBD1 matching over 7 bases. Germline CDR1 reads LNHDA; CDR2 reads SQIVND (reference sequence). The CDR3 sequence is 16 residues long. After removal of 7 bases from V and 3 bases from J, the junction contained 12 bases not matched to a gene. The DNA of the CDR3 is TGTGCCAGTATGGAGGGGCGACAGGGATTCAATCAGCCCCAGCATTTT. Protein product: CASMEGRQGFNQPQHF.

This chain connects TRBV5-8 to TRBJ2-1, with 7 bases fitting TRBD2. The CDR3 length is 15 residues. The ends lost 0 bases at V and 2 bases at J; junction bases unmatched: 2. Germline CDR1 is SGHTS and CDR2 is YDEGEE. In nucleotides, the CDR3 is TGTGCCAGCAGCTTGGACGGGAGGCCCTACAATGAGCAGTTCTTC. The encoded protein is CASSLDGRPYNEQFF. The whole variable domain, filled in from reference TRBV5-8 and TRBJ2-1, reads EAGVTQSPTHLIKTRGQQATLRCSPISGHTSVYWYQQALGLGLQFLLWYDEGEERNRGNFPPRFSGRQFPNYSSELNVNALELEDSALYLCASSLDGRPYNEQFFGPGTRLTVL.

J is TRBJ2-5 and V is TRBV7-2, with D possibly being TRBD2 (6 bases). V was cut by 1 base and J by 4 bases, with 16 bases left in between. CDR1 SGHTA and CDR2 FQGNSA come from the germline V gene. The CDR3 sequence is 16 residues long. CDR3 sequence (DNA): TGTGCCAGCAGCTTAGGGGGACTTGGAGTGGGAGAGACCCAGTACTTC. Translation: CASSLGGLGVGETQYF.

The chain uses TRBV7-9 and TRBJ1-4, with D uncertain. The germline V gene encodes CDR1 SEHNR and CDR2 FQNEAQ (reference sequence). With 5 bases removed from V and 7 bases from J, the gap between germline ends came to 14 bases. This CDR3 comprises 14 residues. CDR3 amino acids: CASSPRHGTEKLFF. CDR3 DNA: TGTGCCAGCAGCCCACGACATGGTACTGAAAAACTGTTTTTT.

The chain carries TRBV6-4 and TRBJ2-1, with D unresolved. The CDR3 runs to 15 residues. Trimming left V 4 bases short and J 7 bases short, with 17 bases between. Germline V lookup: CDR1 MRHNA, CDR2 SNTAGT. CDR3 DNA sequence: TGTGCCAGCAGTGCGTTTGACTTTCCCGGGAATGAGCAGTTCTTC. It codes for CASSAFDFPGNEQFF.